Listed here are 5 T cell receptor beta chains from one sample, sequenced in a study of CD8 T cells in Susac syndrome. When the RNA was reverse transcribed, random hexamers were used with an input of roughly 0.45 to 1 ug. TCRdb re-called the immunoSEQ multiplex PCR reads through MiXCR, storing one row per CDR3 protein. The sample shows 150,000 to 200,000 distinct CDR3 sequences, 90% to 95% of them seen only once. The specimen was CD4+ T cells from PBMCs. These receptors were obtained from a human donor in good health.

The chain links TRBV5-1 to TRBJ2-5, with 10 positions matching TRBD2. CDR1 SGHRS and CDR2 YFSETQ come from the germline V gene. This CDR3 is 17 amino acids long. V was pared by 4 bases and J by 0 bases, with 9 bases of the junction left unmatched. The CDR3: CASSPGITSGDQETQYF. The CDR3 bases are TGCGCCAGCAGCCCGGGGATCACTAGCGGGGACCAAGAGACCCAGTACTTC.

This clonotype was seen more than once but under ten times. The chain combines TRBV2 with TRBJ1-1, with unresolved D. Germline CDR1 reads SNHLY; CDR2 reads FYNNEI. The CDR3 has 11 residues. V was pared by 6 bases and J by 6 bases, with 8 bases between. CDR3 amino acids: CASSLESEAFF. The CDR3 region has the DNA TGTGCCAGCAGCTTGGAGTCTGAAGCTTTCTTT. Together with reference TRBV2 and TRBJ1-1, the CDR3 gives the full variable domain: EPEVTQTPSHQVTQMGQEVILRCVPISNHLYFYWYRQILGQKVEFLVSFYNNEISEKSEIFDDQFSVERPDGSNFTLKIRSTKLEDSAMYFCASSLESEAFFGQGTRLTVV.

The chain uses TRBV6-5 and TRBJ2-4; the D call may be TRBD1 or TRBD2 (5 bases each). The CDR3 has 14 residues. Trimming took 2 bases from V and 3 from J, leaving 8 bases between them. Germline V gene data show CDR1 as MNHEY and CDR2 as SVGAGI. CDR3 sequence: CASSYGAGKNIQYF. In nucleotides, the CDR3 is TGTGCCAGCAGTTACGGGGCGGGCAAAAACATTCAGTACTTC.

The V gene is TRBV5-1, the J gene TRBJ1-4; no firm D call. V was trimmed by 4 bases and J by 4 bases, leaving 11 bases between them. Germline CDR1 reads SGHRS; CDR2 reads YFSETQ. The CDR3 has 14 residues. The CDR3 reads CASSPKEDNEKLFF. The CDR3 nucleotides are TGCGCCAGCAGCCCCAAGGAAGATAATGAAAAACTGTTTTTT.

The CDR3 nucleotides read TGCAGTGCTAGAAGGCCTAGCGGGGGGCGACACCCGTATGAGACCCAGTACTTC. As protein: CSARRPSGGRHPYETQYF. J is TRBJ2-5 and V is TRBV20-1, with TRBD2 identical over 11 bases. Unmatched junction bases numbered 16, after V lost 2 bases and J lost 5 bases. The CDR3 extends over 18 amino acids. Germline-derived CDR1 and CDR2 are DFQATT and SNEGSKA (reference sequence).